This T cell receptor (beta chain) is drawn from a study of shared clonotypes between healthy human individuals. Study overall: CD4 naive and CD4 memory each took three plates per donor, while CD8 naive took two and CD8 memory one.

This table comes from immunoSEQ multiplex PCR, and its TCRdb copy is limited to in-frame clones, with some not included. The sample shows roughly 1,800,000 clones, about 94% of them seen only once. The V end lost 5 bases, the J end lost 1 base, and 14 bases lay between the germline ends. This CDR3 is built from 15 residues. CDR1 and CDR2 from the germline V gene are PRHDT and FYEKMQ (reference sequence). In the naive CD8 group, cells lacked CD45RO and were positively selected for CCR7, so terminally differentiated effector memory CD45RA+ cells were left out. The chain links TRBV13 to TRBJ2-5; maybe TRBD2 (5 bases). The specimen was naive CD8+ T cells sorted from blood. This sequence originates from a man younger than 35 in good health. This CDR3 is CASSPHGEAQETQYF. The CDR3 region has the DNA TGTGCCAGCAGCCCCCACGGGGAAGCCCAAGAGACCCAGTACTTC.